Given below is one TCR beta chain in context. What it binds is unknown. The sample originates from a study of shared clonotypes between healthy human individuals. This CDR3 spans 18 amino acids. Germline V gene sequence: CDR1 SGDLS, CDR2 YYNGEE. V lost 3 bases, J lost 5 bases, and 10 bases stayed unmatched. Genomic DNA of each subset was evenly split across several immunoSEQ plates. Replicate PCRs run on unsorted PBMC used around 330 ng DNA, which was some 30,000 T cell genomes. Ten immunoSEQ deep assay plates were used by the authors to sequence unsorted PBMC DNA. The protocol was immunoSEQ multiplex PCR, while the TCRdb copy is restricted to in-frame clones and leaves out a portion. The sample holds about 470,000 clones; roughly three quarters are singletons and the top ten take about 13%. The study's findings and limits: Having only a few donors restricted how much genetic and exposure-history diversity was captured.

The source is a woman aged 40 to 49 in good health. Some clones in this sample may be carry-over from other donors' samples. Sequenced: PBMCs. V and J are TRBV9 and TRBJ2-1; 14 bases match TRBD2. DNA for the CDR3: TGTGCCAGCAGCGCCAACCGACTAGCGGGAGGGCGGGACAATGAGCAGTTCTTC. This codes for CASSANRLAGGRDNEQFF.